Shown below are 3 T cell receptor beta chains from a single sample sequenced in a study of Ad26.COV2.S vaccination and SARS-CoV-2 variants (dated by TCRdb to about 2021). The method was the immunoSEQ multiplex PCR assay. Imported from immuneACCESS, the table was reduced by TCRdb to in-frame sequences with V and J called. These copies leave out some clones; in studies compared against another copy, an unresolved V gene accounts for under half, and the cause of the remainder is not known. This sample gives about 680,000 clones in total; roughly 90% of them show up just once. About 1.5% of the sample rests with the top ten. The treatment or condition label on this specimen signifies: some 19 received Ad26.COV2.S at low or high dose, single or two shots; a few received placebo; per-sample allocation not given. For vaccine and placebo recipients, repertoires were sequenced using samples collected on day 63 after the first injection.

The input for sequencing was peripheral blood, taken in a trial of Ad26.COV2.S vaccine versus placebo. These receptors came from a person aged 18-65 years who received the Ad26.COV2.S COVID-19 vaccine or a placebo.

The chain combines TRBV6-2 or TRBV6-3 with TRBJ2-7; a possible D gene is TRBD1 (6 bases). Germline CDR1 MNHEY, CDR2 SVGEGT. V lost 6 bases and J lost 4, with 13 bases in between. There are 13 residues in the CDR3. DNA of the CDR3: TGTGCCAGCAGCCTCGACAGGCTATACGAGCAGTACTTC. This codes for CASSLDRLYEQYF.

The chain joins TRBV27 to TRBJ1-2, with D possibly being TRBD1 (5 bases). The CDR3 spans 17 residues. Trimming cost V 0 bases and J 2 bases, with 16 bases left between them. CDR1 is MNHEY and CDR2 is SMNVEV in the germline V gene (reference sequence). The CDR3 DNA reads TGTGCCAGCAGTTTATCCCTCGCGACCGGGGGGAACTATGGCTACACCTTC. Residues: CASSLSLATGGNYGYTF.

This CDR3 reads CASSRDPTGGLAGYGYTF. The CDR3 bases are TGTGCCAGCAGCCGGGACCCGACAGGAGGGCTCGCTGGCTATGGCTACACCTTC. The V and J genes are TRBV5-4 and TRBJ1-2; a possible D gene is TRBD1 (6 bases). The CDR3 sequence is 18 residues long. V was trimmed by 4 bases and J by 4 bases, leaving 26 bases between them. CDR1 SGHNT and CDR2 YYREEE come from the germline V gene (reference sequence).